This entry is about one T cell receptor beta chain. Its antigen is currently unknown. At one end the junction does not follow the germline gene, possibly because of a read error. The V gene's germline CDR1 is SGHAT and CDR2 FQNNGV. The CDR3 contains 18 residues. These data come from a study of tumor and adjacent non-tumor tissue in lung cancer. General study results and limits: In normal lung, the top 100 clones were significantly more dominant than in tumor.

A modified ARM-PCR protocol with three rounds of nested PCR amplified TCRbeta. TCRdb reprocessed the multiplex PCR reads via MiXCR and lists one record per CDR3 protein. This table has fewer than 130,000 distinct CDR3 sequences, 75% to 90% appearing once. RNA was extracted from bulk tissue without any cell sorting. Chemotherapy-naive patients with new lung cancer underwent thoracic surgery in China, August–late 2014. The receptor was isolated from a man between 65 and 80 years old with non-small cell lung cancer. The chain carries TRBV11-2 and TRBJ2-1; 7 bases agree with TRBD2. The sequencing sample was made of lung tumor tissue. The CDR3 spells CASGLQMREWASYNEQFF. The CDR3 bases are TGTGCCAGCGGCTTACAGATGCGGGAGTGGGCCTCCTACAATGAGCAGTTCTTC.